This T cell receptor (beta chain) appears in the sequencing data of a study of CD8 T cells in ankylosing spondylitis (dated by TCRdb to 2016 to 2017). For context, the study as a whole: The study set out to find disease-linked TCR variants by profiling T cell receptor beta repertoires in ankylosing spondylitis patients and healthy donors. In total, the full study cohort was made up of about 99 healthy donors and about two dozen ankylosing spondylitis patients. Peripheral blood was sampled, and synovial fluid was additionally collected from ankylosing spondylitis patients. Study-level results and caveats: A CD8+ phenotype was shown by the disease-linked clones, which were found at relatively low frequencies in peripheral blood. The disease-linked clones were reported as significantly enriched in matched synovial fluid samples from ankylosing spondylitis patients. A TCR beta motif of seven or eight highly homologous amino acid variants appeared characteristic of blood from ankylosing spondylitis patients. Some TCR beta motif variants had previously been reported in synovial fluid and blood of reactive arthritis patients, which suggested common disease-initiation mechanisms.

From a lookup of the germline V gene (reference sequence), CDR1 and CDR2 are DFQATT and SNEGSKA. The CDR3 goes from the cysteine to the phenylalanine over 12 residues. CDR3 DNA only is kept here, 36 bases in frame from base 1. V is pared back by 0 bases and J by 6 bases, with 8 bases lying between the germline termini. For this clonotype: This clone's antigen is unknown. The input lacks base qualities; no much larger clone sits a single base away.

TCRdb shows the sequencer as Illumina HiSeq 2500. TCR beta libraries were prepared by quantitative 5'-RACE with molecular barcodes. The authors processed their data as follows. To identify disease-linked TCR variants, a new computational method was used, one built on a probabilistic model of VDJ rearrangement. Through fastp at Q25 and MiXCR, TCRdb rebuilt clones from the public reads, retaining in-frame beta chains. CDR3 protein duplicates are merged, each entry listing the most common genes and DNA. In this record, the V and J calls reflect TCRdb's handling and not the investigators' own analysis. The sample has a few hundred thousand distinct CDR3 sequences on record, approximately 20% of them singletons. The ten largest clones add up to roughly 16% of the sample.

This sequence was found in a male donor with ankylosing spondylitis. Here the chain combines TRBV20-1 and TRBJ1-2, with an unclear D gene assignment. The material sequenced was blood, either unsorted or a sorted T cell fraction (not recorded which). DNA sequence: TGCAGTGCTAGAGATTATCCGGATGGCTACACCTTC. This translates into CSARDYPDGYTF.